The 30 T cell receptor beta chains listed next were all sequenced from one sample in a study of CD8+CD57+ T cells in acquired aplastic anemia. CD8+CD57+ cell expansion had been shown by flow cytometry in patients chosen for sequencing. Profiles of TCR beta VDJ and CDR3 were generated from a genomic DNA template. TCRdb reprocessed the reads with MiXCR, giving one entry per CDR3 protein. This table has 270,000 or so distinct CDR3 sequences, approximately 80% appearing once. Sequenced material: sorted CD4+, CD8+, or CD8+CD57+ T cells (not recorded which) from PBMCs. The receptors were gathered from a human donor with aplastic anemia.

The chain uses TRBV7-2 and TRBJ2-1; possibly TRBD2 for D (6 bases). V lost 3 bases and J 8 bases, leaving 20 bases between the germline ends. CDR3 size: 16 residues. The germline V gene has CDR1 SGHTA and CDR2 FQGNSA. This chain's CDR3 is CASSLGGGTGKDEQFF. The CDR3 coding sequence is TGTGCCAGCAGCTTGGGGGGAGGAACCGGTAAGGATGAGCAGTTCTTC.

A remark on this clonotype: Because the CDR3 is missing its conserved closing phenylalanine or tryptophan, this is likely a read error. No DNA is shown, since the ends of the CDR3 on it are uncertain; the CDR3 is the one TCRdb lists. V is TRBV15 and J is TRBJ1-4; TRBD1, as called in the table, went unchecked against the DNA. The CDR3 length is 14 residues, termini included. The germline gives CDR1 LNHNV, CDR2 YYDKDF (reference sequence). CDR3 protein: CATSRERTGEAFSS.

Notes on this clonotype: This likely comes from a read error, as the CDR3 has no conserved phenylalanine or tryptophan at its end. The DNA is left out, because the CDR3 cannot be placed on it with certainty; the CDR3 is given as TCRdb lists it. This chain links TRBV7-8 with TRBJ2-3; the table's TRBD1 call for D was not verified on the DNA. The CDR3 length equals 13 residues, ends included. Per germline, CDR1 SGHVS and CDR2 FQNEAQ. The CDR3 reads CASSYAGTAAPQY.

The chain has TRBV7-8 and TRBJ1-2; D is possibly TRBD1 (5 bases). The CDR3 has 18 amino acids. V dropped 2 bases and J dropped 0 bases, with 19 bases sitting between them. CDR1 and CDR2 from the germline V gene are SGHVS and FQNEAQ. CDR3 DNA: TGTGCCAGCAGCTTACCCGAGGGCAGGGTGGGAGCTAACTATGGCTACACCTTC. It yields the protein CASSLPEGRVGANYGYTF.

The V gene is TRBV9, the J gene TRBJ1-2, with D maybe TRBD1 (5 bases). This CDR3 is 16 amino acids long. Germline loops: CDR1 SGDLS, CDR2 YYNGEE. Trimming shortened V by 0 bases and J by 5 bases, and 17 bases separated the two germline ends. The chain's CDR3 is CASSVERDALVYGYTF. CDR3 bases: TGTGCCAGCAGCGTAGAGAGGGACGCGCTCGTATATGGCTACACCTTC.

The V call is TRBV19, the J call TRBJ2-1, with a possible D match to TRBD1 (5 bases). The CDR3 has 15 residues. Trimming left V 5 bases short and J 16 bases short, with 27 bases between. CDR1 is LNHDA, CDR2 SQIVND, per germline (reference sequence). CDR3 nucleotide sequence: TGTGCCAGTAGTGGGGCAGGGAAACCTTCCAATAGGCATTTCTTC. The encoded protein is CASSGAGKPSNRHFF. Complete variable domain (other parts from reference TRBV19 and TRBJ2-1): DGGITQSPKYLFRKEGQNVTLSCEQNLNHDAMYWYRQDPGQGLRLIYYSQIVNDFQKGDIAEGYSVSREKKESFPLTVTSAQKNPTAFYLCASSGAGKPSNRHFFGPGTRLTVL.

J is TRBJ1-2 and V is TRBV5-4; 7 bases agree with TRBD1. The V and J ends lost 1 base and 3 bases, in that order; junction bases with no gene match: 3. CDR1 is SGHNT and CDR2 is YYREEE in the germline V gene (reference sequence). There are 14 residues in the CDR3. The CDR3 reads CASSLKGADYGYTF. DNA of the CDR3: TGTGCCAGCAGCTTGAAGGGGGCGGACTATGGCTACACCTTC.

The chain's CDR3 is CASSVHWSSGNNEQFF. The CDR3 DNA reads as TGTGCCAGCAGCGTCCACTGGAGTAGCGGAAACAATGAGCAGTTCTTC. The chain recombines TRBV7-2 with TRBJ2-1; maybe TRBD2 (6 bases). The CDR3 runs 16 residues. Trimming removed 5 bases at V and 5 bases at J, with 19 bases between. CDR1 is SGHTA and CDR2 is FQGNSA in the germline V gene.

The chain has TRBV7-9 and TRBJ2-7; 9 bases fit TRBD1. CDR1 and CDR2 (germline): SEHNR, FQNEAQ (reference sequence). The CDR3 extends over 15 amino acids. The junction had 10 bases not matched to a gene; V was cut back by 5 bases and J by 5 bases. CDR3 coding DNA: TGTGCCAGCAGCCTGGGACAGGGAAGACTCAACGAGCAGTACTTC. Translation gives CASSLGQGRLNEQYF.

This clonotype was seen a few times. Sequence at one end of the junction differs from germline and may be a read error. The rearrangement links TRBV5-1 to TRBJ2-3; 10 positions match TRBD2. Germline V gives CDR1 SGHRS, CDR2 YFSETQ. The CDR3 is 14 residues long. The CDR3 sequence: CASSLAGGQGTQYF. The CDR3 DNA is TGTGCCAGCAGCTTAGCGGGGGGTCAGGGTACGCAGTATTTT.

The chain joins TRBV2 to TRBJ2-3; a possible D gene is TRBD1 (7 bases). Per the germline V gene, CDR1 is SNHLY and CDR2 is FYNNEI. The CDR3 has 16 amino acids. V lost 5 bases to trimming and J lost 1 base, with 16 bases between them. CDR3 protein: CASSPRAGQRTDTQYF. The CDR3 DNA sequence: TGTGCCAGCAGTCCCCGCGCGGGACAGCGCACAGATACGCAGTATTTT. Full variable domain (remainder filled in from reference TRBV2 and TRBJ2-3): EPEVTQTPSHQVTQMGQEVILRCVPISNHLYFYWYRQILGQKVEFLVSFYNNEISEKSEIFDDQFSVERPDGSNFTLKIRSTKLEDSAMYFCASSPRAGQRTDTQYFGPGTRLTVL.

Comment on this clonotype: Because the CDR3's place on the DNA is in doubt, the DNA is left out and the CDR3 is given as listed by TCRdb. The CDR3 loop reads CASGVAVNIQYFAFF. V is TRBV9 and J is TRBJ1-1. From its first to its last residue, the CDR3 has 15 amino acids. Looked up from germline, CDR1 is SGDLS and CDR2 is YYNGEE.

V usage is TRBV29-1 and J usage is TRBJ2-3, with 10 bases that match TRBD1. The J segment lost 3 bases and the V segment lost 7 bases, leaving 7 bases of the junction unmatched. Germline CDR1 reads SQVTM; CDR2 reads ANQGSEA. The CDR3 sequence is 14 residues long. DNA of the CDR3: TGCAGCGCAAAGGGACAGGGGTGGACAGATACGCAGTATTTT. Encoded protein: CSAKGQGWTDTQYF.

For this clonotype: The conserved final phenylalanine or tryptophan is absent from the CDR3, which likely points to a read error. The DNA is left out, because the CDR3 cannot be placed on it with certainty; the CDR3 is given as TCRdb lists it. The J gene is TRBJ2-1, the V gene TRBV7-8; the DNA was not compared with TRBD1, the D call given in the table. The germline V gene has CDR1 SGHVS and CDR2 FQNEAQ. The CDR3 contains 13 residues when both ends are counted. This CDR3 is CASSYEPDGTALS.

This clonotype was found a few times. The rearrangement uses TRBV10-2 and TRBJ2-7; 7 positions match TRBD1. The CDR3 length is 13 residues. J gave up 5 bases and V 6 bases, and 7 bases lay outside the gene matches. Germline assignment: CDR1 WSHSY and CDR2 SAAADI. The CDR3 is CASRLDRHDEQYF. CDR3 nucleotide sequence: TGCGCCAGCAGACTGGACAGGCACGACGAGCAGTACTTC.

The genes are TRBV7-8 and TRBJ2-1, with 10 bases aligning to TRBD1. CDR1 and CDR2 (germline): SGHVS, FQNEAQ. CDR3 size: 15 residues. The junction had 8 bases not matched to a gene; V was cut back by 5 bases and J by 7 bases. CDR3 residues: CASSRAGQGGNEQFF. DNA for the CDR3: TGTGCCAGCAGCAGAGCTGGACAGGGGGGGAATGAGCAGTTCTTC.

CDR3 residues: CASSVAGDTQKQYF. For the CDR3, the DNA is TGTGCCAGCAGCGTAGCGGGAGATACCCAGAAGCAGTATTTT. The chain uses TRBV9 and TRBJ2-3, with D possibly being TRBD2 (6 bases). The length of the CDR3 is 14 residues. Trimming pared 0 bases from V and 11 bases from J, leaving 16 bases between. CDR1 and CDR2 from the germline V gene are SGDLS and YYNGEE.

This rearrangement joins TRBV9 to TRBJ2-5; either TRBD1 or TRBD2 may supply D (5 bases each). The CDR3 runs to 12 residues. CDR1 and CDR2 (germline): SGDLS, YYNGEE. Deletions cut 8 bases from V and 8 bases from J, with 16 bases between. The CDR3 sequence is CARRGARNTQYF. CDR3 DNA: TGTGCCAGACGAGGGGCTAGGAACACCCAGTACTTC.

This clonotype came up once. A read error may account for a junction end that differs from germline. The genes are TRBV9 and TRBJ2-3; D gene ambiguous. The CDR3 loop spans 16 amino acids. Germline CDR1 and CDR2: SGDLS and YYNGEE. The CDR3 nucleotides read TGCGCCAGCAGCCAAGGCCTTGCAGGTGGCTACACCTCGCAGTATTTT. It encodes CASSQGLAGGYTSQYF.

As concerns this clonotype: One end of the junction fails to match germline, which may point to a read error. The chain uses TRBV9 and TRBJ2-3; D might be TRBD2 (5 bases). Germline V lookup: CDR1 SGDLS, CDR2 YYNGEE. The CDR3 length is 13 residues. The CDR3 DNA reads TGTGCCAGCAGCCACCCGACCGGGGAAGCGCAGCAGTTT. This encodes CASSHPTGEAQQF.

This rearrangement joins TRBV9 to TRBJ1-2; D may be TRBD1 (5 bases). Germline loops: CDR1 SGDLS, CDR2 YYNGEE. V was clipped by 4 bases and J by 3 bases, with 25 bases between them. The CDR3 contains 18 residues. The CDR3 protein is CASSLRAWGQGPDYGYTF. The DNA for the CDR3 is TGTGCCAGCAGCTTAAGGGCCTGGGGCCAAGGACCTGACTATGGCTACACCTTC.

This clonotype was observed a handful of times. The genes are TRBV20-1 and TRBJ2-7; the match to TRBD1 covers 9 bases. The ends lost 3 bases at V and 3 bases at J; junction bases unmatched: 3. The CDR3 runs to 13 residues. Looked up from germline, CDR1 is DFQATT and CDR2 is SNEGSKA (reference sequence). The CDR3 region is CSARGDRDYEQYF. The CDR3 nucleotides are TGCAGTGCTAGGGGGGACAGGGACTACGAGCAGTACTTC.

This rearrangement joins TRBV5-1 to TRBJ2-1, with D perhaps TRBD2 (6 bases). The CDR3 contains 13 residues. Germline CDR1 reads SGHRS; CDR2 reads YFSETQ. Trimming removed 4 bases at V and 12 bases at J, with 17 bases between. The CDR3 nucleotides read TGCGCCAGCAGCGTGGAATCGGGGGATGGGCAGTTCTTC. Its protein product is CASSVESGDGQFF.

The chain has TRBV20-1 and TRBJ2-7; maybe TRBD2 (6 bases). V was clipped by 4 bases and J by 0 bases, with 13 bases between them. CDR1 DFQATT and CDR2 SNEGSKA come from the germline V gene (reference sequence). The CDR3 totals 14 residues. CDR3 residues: CSAMRGDSSYEQYF. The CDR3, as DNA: TGCAGTGCTATGCGCGGGGATAGCTCCTACGAGCAGTACTTC.

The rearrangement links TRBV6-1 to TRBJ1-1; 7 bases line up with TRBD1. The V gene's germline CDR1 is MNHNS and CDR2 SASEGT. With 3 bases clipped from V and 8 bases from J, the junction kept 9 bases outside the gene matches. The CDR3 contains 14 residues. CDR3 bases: TGTGCCAGCAGTGACCCGGGGCAACAGGGGGAAGCTTTCTTT. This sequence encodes CASSDPGQQGEAFF.

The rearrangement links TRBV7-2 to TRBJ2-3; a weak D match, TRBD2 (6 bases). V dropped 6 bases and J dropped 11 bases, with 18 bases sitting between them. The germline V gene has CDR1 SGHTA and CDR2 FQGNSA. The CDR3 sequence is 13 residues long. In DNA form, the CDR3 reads TGTGCCAGCAGGTACGCGGGGACCGCCAAGCAGTATTTT. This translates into CASRYAGTAKQYF.

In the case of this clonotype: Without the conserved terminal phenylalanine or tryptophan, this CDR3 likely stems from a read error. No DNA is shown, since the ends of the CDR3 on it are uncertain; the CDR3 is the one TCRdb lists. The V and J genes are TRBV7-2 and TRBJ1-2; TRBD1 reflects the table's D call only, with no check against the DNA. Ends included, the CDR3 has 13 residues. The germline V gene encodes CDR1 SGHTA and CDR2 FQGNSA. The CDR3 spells CASSQGDESGTIC.

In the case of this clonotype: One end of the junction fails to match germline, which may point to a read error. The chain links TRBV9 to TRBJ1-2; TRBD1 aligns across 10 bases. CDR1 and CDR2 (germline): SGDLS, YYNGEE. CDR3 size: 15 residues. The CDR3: CASSATGGDSYGSTF. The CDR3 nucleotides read TGTGCCAGCAGCGCGACAGGGGGCGATTCCTATGGCTCCACCTTC.

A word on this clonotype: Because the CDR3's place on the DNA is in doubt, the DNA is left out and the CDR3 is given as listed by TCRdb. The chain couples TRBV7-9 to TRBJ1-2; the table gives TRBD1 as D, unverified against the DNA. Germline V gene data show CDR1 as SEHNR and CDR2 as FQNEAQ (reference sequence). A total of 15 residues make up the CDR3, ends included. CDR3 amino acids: CASSLAPGELFFGTF.

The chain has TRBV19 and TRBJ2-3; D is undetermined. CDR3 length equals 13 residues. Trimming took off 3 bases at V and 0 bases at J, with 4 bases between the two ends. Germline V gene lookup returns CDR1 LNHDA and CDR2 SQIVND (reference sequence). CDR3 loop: CASSMASTDTQYF. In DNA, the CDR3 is TGTGCCAGTAGTATGGCTAGCACAGATACGCAGTATTTT.